The 27 T cell receptor beta chains below were found in one sample sequenced in a study of shared clonotypes between healthy human individuals. Only CD45RO-negative cells positively selected for CCR7 counted as naive CD8 cells, so terminally differentiated effector memory CD45RA+ cells were excluded. Using immunoSEQ multiplex PCR, the repertoire was profiled, and TCRdb retains in-frame clones only, with some absent. The table includes about 2.2 million clones, 93% detected once. Material for sequencing was naive CD8+ T cells from PBMCs. Receptor source: a man aged 18 to 35 in good health. Some clones in this sample may be carry-over from other donors' samples.

This chain links TRBV6-5 with TRBJ2-1; a weak D match, TRBD2 (5 bases). Germline-derived CDR1 and CDR2 are MNHEY and SVGAGI. This CDR3 spans 13 amino acids. The germline V and J ends were trimmed by 0 bases and 9 bases, with 9 bases remaining between them. The CDR3 DNA reads as TGTGCCAGCAGTTACTCGCCGGGAACTGAGCAGTTCTTC. Translated: CASSYSPGTEQFF.

With regard to this clone: This CDR3 is also generated by other DNA sequences in the sample. The chain is built from TRBV5-4 and TRBJ1-5, with D perhaps TRBD1 (6 bases). Trimming cost V 0 bases and J 2 bases, with 9 bases left between them. Germline V gives CDR1 SGHNT, CDR2 YYREEE (reference sequence). The CDR3 extends over 15 amino acids. The CDR3 DNA sequence: TGTGCCAGCAGCTTGGGGGGGCTGGGCAATCAGCCCCAGCATTTT. Translation gives CASSLGGLGNQPQHF.

This rearrangement joins TRBV6-5 to TRBJ2-7; the D gene is possibly TRBD1 (5 bases). The V and J ends lost 8 bases and 2 bases respectively, with 13 bases between them. CDR3 size: 13 residues. Germline values: CDR1 MNHEY, CDR2 SVGAGI. CDR3 bases: TGTGCCAGCTGGCAGGGAATTCCCTACGAGCAGTACTTC. The encoded protein is CASWQGIPYEQYF.

This chain uses TRBV6-6 with TRBJ2-3, with 7 bases fitting TRBD2. The J segment lost 10 bases and the V segment lost 5 bases, leaving 9 bases of the junction unmatched. CDR3 length: 13 amino acids. Germline values: CDR1 MNHNY, CDR2 SVGAGI (reference sequence). In DNA form, the CDR3 reads TGTGCCAGCAGTCCCGGGGAGGGGCCCTCGCAGTATTTT. Protein: CASSPGEGPSQYF.

This clone was observed once. The chain carries TRBV7-9 and TRBJ2-7; TRBD2 matches at 10 bases. From germline, CDR1 is SEHNR and CDR2 FQNEAQ (reference sequence). The CDR3 runs to 17 residues. Unmatched junction bases numbered 15, after V lost 4 bases and J lost 6 bases. The CDR3: CASSSLAGGPNWGEQYF. The CDR3 DNA reads TGTGCCAGCAGCTCCTTAGCGGGAGGCCCGAACTGGGGCGAGCAGTACTTC.

This chain uses TRBV27 with TRBJ2-2; D may be TRBD2 (6 bases). Trimming took off 2 bases at V and 1 base at J, with 11 bases between the two ends. CDR1 and CDR2 from the germline V gene are MNHEY and SMNVEV (reference sequence). This CDR3 contains 16 residues. The CDR3 protein is CASSLTGLLNTGELFF. The CDR3 nucleotides read TGTGCCAGCAGTTTAACGGGACTGCTGAACACCGGGGAGCTGTTTTTT.

The CDR3 DNA reads as TGTGCCAGCAGCTTTGTAGGGACAGGGACCTCCTACGAGCAGTACTTC. It encodes CASSFVGTGTSYEQYF. This chain connects TRBV5-4 to TRBJ2-7, with 9 bases aligning to TRBD1. The CDR3 extends over 16 amino acids. Germline CDR1 SGHNT, CDR2 YYREEE (reference sequence). The trim removed 2 bases at V and 0 bases at J, leaving 6 bases unmatched. Complete variable domain (other parts from reference TRBV5-4 and TRBJ2-7): ETGVTQSPTHLIKTRGQQVTLRCSSQSGHNTVSWYQQALGQGPQFIFQYYREEENGRGNFPPRFSGLQFPNYSSELNVNALELDDSALYLCASSFVGTGTSYEQYFGPGTRLTVT.

The genes are TRBV28 and TRBJ2-3; 10 bases align to TRBD2. J was trimmed by 5 bases and V by 5 bases; bases with no gene match: 7. The length of the CDR3 is 15 residues. Germline CDR1 and CDR2: MDHEN and SYDVKM. The CDR3 DNA sequence: TGTGCCAGCAGTCCTTATAGCGGGAGGATAGATACGCAGTATTTT. Translating it yields CASSPYSGRIDTQYF.

The chain has TRBV10-3 and TRBJ2-1; TRBD1 matches 9 bases. The ends lost 8 bases at V and 2 bases at J; junction bases unmatched: 4. CDR1 is ENHRY, CDR2 SYGVKD, per germline. The CDR3 spans 14 residues. This chain's CDR3 is CAILGQGAYNEQFF. DNA of the CDR3: TGTGCCATCCTGGGACAGGGAGCCTACAATGAGCAGTTCTTC.

The chain recombines TRBV2 with TRBJ2-2; 12 bases fit TRBD2. The J segment lost 5 bases and the V segment lost 6 bases, leaving 13 bases of the junction unmatched. CDR3 length: 18 residues. CDR1 and CDR2 from the germline V gene are SNHLY and FYNNEI. CDR3: CASRGTGASGRDTGELFF. CDR3 in DNA: TGTGCCAGCAGAGGGACAGGGGCTAGCGGGAGGGATACCGGGGAGCTGTTTTTT.

The chain employs TRBV19 and TRBJ2-7, with 8 bases aligning to TRBD1. Germline trimming cut 3 bases from V and 3 bases from J; bases unmatched to any gene: 7. This CDR3 comprises 15 residues. Germline CDR1 and CDR2: LNHDA and SQIVND (reference sequence). CDR3 DNA: TGTGCCAGTAGTATCGGGACAGGTCCTTACTACGAGCAGTACTTC. It translates to CASSIGTGPYYEQYF.

This chain connects TRBV5-1 to TRBJ1-1, with no clear D. Germline CDR1 SGHRS, CDR2 YFSETQ. This CDR3 is built from 13 residues. The ends were cut back, 4 bases at V and 2 bases at J, with 9 bases in the middle. The CDR3 is CASSVLGNTEAFF. CDR3 DNA: TGCGCCAGCAGCGTTCTGGGCAACACTGAAGCTTTCTTT.

J is TRBJ2-1 and V is TRBV7-9, with 12 bases identical to TRBD2. The CDR3 extends over 16 amino acids. The germline V gene has CDR1 SEHNR and CDR2 FQNEAQ (reference sequence). Unmatched junction bases numbered 5, after V lost 2 bases and J lost 6 bases. The CDR3 spells CASSLLAGGPGNEQFF. Written as DNA, the CDR3 is TGTGCCAGCAGCTTACTAGCGGGAGGGCCTGGCAATGAGCAGTTCTTC. Complete variable domain (other parts from reference TRBV7-9 and TRBJ2-1): DTGVSQNPRHKITKRGQNVTFRCDPISEHNRLYWYRQTLGQGPEFLTYFQNEAQLEKSRLLSDRFSAERPKGSFSTLEIQRTEQGDSAMYLCASSLLAGGPGNEQFFGPGTRLTVL.

The chain couples TRBV7-9 to TRBJ1-1, with 7 bases matching TRBD1. This CDR3 is built from 13 residues. V dropped 5 bases and J dropped 5; count of bases not matched to a gene: 5. Germline CDR1 is SEHNR and CDR2 is FQNEAQ (reference sequence). The CDR3 here is CASSDREETEAFF. DNA for the CDR3: TGTGCCAGCAGCGACAGGGAGGAGACTGAAGCTTTCTTT. The complete variable domain, with remaining parts taken from reference TRBV7-9 and TRBJ1-1, reads DTGVSQNPRHKITKRGQNVTFRCDPISEHNRLYWYRQTLGQGPEFLTYFQNEAQLEKSRLLSDRFSAERPKGSFSTLEIQRTEQGDSAMYLCASSDREETEAFFGQGTRLTVV.

The chain joins TRBV2 to TRBJ2-7; weak D call: TRBD2 (7 bases). CDR1 is SNHLY and CDR2 is FYNNEI in the germline V gene. The CDR3 extends over 14 amino acids. V lost 10 bases to trimming and J lost 1 base, with 17 bases between them. The CDR3 loop is CATLGASGSYEQYF. CDR3 sequence (DNA): TGTGCCACCCTGGGGGCTAGCGGTTCCTACGAGCAGTACTTC.

The table lists this clone with a count of one. The chain links TRBV5-1 to TRBJ2-2; D is perhaps TRBD2 (5 bases). CDR1 and CDR2 from the germline V gene are SGHRS and YFSETQ. This CDR3 has 17 amino acids. The ends were cut back, 4 bases at V and 0 bases at J, with 16 bases in the middle. The CDR3 DNA reads as TGCGCCAGCAGCCAGAAGGAGCGGACCTCGAACACCGGGGAGCTGTTTTTT. Protein sequence: CASSQKERTSNTGELFF. The whole variable domain, remainder taken from reference TRBV5-1 and TRBJ2-2, is KAGVTQTPRYLIKTRGQQVTLSCSPISGHRSVSWYQQTPGQGLQFLFEYFSETQRNKGNFPGRFSGRQFSNSRSEMNVSTLELGDSALYLCASSQKERTSNTGELFFGEGSRLTVL.

This rearrangement joins TRBV14 to TRBJ2-1; D ambiguous. The CDR3 consists of 12 residues. Germline CDR1 reads SGHDN; CDR2 reads FVKESK. Trimming shortened V by 3 bases and J by 4 bases, and 4 bases separated the two germline ends. CDR3 loop: CASSQWYNEQFF. The CDR3 DNA sequence: TGTGCCAGCAGCCAGTGGTACAATGAGCAGTTCTTC. Supplemented by reference TRBV14 and TRBJ2-1, the full variable domain reads EAGVTQFPSHSVIEKGQTVTLRCDPISGHDNLYWYRRVMGKEIKFLLHFVKESKQDESGMPNNRFLAERTGGTYSTLKVQPAELEDSGVYFCASSQWYNEQFFGPGTRLTVL.

V is TRBV28 and J is TRBJ1-2; 10 bases agree with TRBD1. This CDR3 comprises 17 residues. The V and J ends lost 5 bases and 4 bases, in that order; junction bases with no gene match: 13. CDR1 MDHEN and CDR2 SYDVKM come from the germline V gene. The CDR3: CASSPPLDRGSIYGYTF. The DNA for the CDR3 is TGTGCCAGCAGTCCCCCCCTGGACAGGGGGTCCATCTATGGCTACACCTTC.

The V gene is TRBV27, the J gene TRBJ2-5; D perhaps matches TRBD2 (6 bases). Germline V gene sequence: CDR1 MNHEY, CDR2 SMNVEV (reference sequence). Trimming left V 1 base short and J 5 bases short, with 14 bases between. The CDR3 sequence is 15 residues long. The CDR3 loop reads CASSLFIRGRETQYF. The DNA of the CDR3 is TGTGCCAGCAGTTTATTCATCCGGGGGAGGGAGACCCAGTACTTC.

This chain links TRBV2 with TRBJ2-5; D call uncertain. V was cut by 3 bases and J by 5 bases, with 7 bases left in between. The CDR3 runs 12 residues. Germline V gene lookup returns CDR1 SNHLY and CDR2 FYNNEI. The CDR3 DNA follows: TGTGCCAGCAGTGATGTGAGGGAGACCCAGTACTTC. This codes for CASSDVRETQYF.

This clone showed up just once. This chain links TRBV5-1 with TRBJ2-3, with TRBD2 identical over 10 bases. The germline CDR1 and CDR2 sequences are SGHRS and YFSETQ. This CDR3 is 16 amino acids long. V trimming: 2 bases; J trimming: 3 bases; junction bases outside the gene matches: 6. The CDR3 is CASSFLAGDETDTQYF. The CDR3 nucleotides are TGCGCCAGCAGCTTCCTAGCGGGAGATGAGACAGATACGCAGTATTTT.

In its sample, this clone was seen once. The V and J genes are TRBV2 and TRBJ2-1; 8 positions agree with TRBD2. Trimming took 4 bases from V and 0 from J; bases not matched to a gene: 11. Germline CDR1 and CDR2: SNHLY and FYNNEI. The CDR3 sequence is 18 residues long. Here the CDR3 reads CASSVLTSGSSSYNEQFF. DNA of the CDR3: TGTGCCAGCAGTGTTTTAACTAGCGGATCTAGCTCCTACAATGAGCAGTTCTTC.

The chain carries TRBV10-3 and TRBJ2-2; D remains ambiguous. Germline V gives CDR1 ENHRY, CDR2 SYGVKD. The V and J ends lost 10 bases and 2 bases respectively, with 5 bases between them. The CDR3 contains 11 residues. CDR3 loop: CATLNTGELFF. The CDR3 nucleotides read TGTGCCACCCTAAACACCGGGGAGCTGTTTTTT.

The chain has TRBV13 and TRBJ1-2, with D possibly matching TRBD1 (6 bases). Germline CDR1 reads PRHDT; CDR2 reads FYEKMQ (reference sequence). The CDR3 consists of 15 residues. V lost 4 bases and J 2 bases, leaving 14 bases between the germline ends. CDR3 loop: CASSSAGTFNYGYTF. The CDR3 coding sequence is TGTGCCAGCAGCTCCGCCGGGACATTCAACTATGGCTACACCTTC.

V usage is TRBV5-1 and J usage is TRBJ2-1, with TRBD2 matching 9 bases. This CDR3 comprises 19 residues. Germline CDR1 reads SGHRS; CDR2 reads YFSETQ. With 2 bases clipped from V and 0 bases from J, the junction kept 12 bases outside the gene matches. Here the CDR3 reads CASSFLLAGSFTSYNEQFF. CDR3 DNA: TGCGCCAGCAGCTTTCTCCTAGCGGGATCCTTTACCTCCTACAATGAGCAGTTCTTC.

This chain uses TRBV7-2 with TRBJ1-5; 7 nucleotides match TRBD1. Germline CDR1 and CDR2: SGHTA and FQGNSA. V lost 5 bases and J lost 5; bases outside the gene matches: 9. There are 15 residues in the CDR3. CDR3 in DNA: TGTGCCAGCAGCGCGACAGGGAGTGGTTATCAGCCCCAGCATTTT. It encodes CASSATGSGYQPQHF.

The chain couples TRBV9 to TRBJ2-7; 10 bases agree with TRBD2. Trimming at V came to 0 bases and at J to 3 bases, leaving 12 bases not matched to a gene. Germline CDR1 is SGDLS and CDR2 is YYNGEE. CDR3 length: 18 residues. CDR3 region: CASSVGGTSVQRVYEQYF. The CDR3 DNA reads as TGTGCCAGCAGCGTAGGTGGGACTAGCGTACAGAGAGTCTACGAGCAGTACTTC.